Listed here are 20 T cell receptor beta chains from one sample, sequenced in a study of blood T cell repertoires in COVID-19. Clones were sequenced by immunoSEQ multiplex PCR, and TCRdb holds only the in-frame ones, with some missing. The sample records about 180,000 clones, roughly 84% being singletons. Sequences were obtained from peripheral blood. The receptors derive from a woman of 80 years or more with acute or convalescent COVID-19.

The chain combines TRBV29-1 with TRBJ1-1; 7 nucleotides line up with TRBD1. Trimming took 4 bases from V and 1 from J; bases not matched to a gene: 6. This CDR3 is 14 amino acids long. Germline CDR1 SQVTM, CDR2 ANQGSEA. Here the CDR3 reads CSVARDRPNTEAFF. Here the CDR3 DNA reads TGCAGCGTTGCTAGGGACAGACCGAACACTGAAGCTTTCTTT.

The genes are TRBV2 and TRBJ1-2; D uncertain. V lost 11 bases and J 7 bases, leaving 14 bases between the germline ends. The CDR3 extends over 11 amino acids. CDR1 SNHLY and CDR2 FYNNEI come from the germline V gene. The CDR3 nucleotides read TGTGCCGGTTCGGAGCGGCGTGGCTACACCTTC. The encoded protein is CAGSERRGYTF.

CDR3 amino acids: CASRIGGSNEQFF. The CDR3 DNA follows: TGCGCCAGCAGGATAGGCGGGAGTAATGAGCAGTTCTTC. V usage is TRBV5-1 and J usage is TRBJ2-1; 7 bases agree with TRBD2. J lost 7 bases, V lost 5 bases, and 6 bases had no gene match. CDR3 length equals 13 residues. Germline V lookup: CDR1 SGHRS, CDR2 YFSETQ.

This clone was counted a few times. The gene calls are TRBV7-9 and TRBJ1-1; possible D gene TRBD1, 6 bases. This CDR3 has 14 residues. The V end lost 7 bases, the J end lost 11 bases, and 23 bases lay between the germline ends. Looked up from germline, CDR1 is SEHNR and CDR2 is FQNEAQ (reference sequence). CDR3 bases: TGTGCCAGCACCCTGCACGGGGGGCTTTATGGGGCTTTCTTT. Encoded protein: CASTLHGGLYGAFF.

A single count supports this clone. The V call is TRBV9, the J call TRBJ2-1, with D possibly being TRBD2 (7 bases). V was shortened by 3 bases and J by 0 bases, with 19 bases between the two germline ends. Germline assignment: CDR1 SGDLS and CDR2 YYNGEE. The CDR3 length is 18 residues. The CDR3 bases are TGTGCCAGCAGCGCCCGAGCGGGACAATCTCCCTCCTACAATGAGCAGTTCTTC. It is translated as CASSARAGQSPSYNEQFF.

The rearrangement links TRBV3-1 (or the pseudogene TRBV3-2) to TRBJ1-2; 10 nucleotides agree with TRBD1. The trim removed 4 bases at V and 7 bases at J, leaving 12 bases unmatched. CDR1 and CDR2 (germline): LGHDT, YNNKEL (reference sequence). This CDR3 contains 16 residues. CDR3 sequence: CASSPRQGAREGGYTF. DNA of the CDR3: TGTGCCAGCAGCCCTAGACAGGGGGCAAGAGAAGGTGGCTACACCTTC.

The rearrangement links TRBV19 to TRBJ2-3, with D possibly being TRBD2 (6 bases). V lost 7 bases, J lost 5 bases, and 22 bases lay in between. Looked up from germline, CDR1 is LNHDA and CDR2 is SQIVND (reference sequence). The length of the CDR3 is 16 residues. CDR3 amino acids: CASKRRRSGSGDTQYF. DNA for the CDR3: TGTGCCAGTAAAAGGAGGCGGAGCGGGTCGGGAGATACGCAGTATTTT.

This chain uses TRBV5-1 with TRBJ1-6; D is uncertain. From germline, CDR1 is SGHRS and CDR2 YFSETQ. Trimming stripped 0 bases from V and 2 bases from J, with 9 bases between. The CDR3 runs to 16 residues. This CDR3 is CASSLAQAAYNSPLHF. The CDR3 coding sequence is TGCGCCAGCAGCTTGGCGCAGGCAGCCTATAATTCACCCCTCCACTTT. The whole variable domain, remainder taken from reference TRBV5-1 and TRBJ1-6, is KAGVTQTPRYLIKTRGQQVTLSCSPISGHRSVSWYQQTPGQGLQFLFEYFSETQRNKGNFPGRFSGRQFSNSRSEMNVSTLELGDSALYLCASSLAQAAYNSPLHFGNGTRLTVT.

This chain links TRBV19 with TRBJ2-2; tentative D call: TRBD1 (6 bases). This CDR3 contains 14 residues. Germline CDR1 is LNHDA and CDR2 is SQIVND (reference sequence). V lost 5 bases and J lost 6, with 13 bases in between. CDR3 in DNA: TGTGCCAGTAGTCGCAAAGGGGGATCCGGGGAGCTGTTTTTT. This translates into CASSRKGGSGELFF.

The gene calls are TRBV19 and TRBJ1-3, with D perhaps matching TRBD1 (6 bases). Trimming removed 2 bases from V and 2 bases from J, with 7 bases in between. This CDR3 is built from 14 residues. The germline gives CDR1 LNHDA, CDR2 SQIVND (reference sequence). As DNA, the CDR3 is TGTGCCAGTAGTATATCAGGGGCTGGAAACACCATATATTTT. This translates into CASSISGAGNTIYF. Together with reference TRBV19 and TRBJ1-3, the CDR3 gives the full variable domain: DGGITQSPKYLFRKEGQNVTLSCEQNLNHDAMYWYRQDPGQGLRLIYYSQIVNDFQKGDIAEGYSVSREKKESFPLTVTSAQKNPTAFYLCASSISGAGNTIYFGEGSWLTVV.

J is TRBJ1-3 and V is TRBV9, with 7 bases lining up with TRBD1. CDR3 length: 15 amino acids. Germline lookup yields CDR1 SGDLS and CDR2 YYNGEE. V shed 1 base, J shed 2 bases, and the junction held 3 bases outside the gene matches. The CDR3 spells CASSVSRGPGNTIYF. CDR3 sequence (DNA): TGTGCCAGCAGCGTAAGTAGGGGGCCTGGAAACACCATATATTTT.

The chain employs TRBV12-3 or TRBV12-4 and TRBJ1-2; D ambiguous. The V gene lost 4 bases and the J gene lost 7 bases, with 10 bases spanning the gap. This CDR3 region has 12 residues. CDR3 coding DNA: TGTGCCAGCAGTTCAGGTCTGGGTGGCTACACCTTC. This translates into CASSSGLGGYTF.

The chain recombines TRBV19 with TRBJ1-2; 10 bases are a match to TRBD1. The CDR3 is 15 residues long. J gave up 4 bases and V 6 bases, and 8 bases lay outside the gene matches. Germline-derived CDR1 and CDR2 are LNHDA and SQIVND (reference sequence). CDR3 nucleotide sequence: TGTGCCAGTAGATACCCGGGACAGGGGAGCTATGGCTACACCTTC. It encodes CASRYPGQGSYGYTF. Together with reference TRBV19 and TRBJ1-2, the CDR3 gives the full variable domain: DGGITQSPKYLFRKEGQNVTLSCEQNLNHDAMYWYRQDPGQGLRLIYYSQIVNDFQKGDIAEGYSVSREKKESFPLTVTSAQKNPTAFYLCASRYPGQGSYGYTFGSGTRLTVV.

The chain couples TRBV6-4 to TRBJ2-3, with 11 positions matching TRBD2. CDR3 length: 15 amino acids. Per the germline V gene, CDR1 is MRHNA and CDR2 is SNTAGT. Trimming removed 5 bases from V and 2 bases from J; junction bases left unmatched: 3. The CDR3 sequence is CASSLAGGPTDTQYF. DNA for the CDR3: TGTGCCAGCAGTCTAGCGGGAGGCCCCACAGATACGCAGTATTTT.

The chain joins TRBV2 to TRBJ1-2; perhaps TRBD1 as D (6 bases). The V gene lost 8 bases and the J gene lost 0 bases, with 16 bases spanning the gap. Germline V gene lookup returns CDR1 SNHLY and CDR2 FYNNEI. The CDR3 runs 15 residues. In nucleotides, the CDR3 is TGTGCCAGCGGGTGGGGGGGCATGTCTAACTATGGCTACACCTTC. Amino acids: CASGWGGMSNYGYTF.

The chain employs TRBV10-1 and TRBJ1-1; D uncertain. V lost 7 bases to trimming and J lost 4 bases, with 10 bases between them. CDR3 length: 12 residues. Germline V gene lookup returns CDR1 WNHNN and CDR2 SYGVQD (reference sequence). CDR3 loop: CASNRDCTEAFF. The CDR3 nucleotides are TGCGCCAGCAACCGGGATTGCACTGAAGCTTTCTTT.

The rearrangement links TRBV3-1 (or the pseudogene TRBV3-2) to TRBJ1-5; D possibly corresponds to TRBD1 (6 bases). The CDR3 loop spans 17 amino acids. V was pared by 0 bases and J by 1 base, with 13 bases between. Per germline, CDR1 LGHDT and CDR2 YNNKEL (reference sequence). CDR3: CASSQDQGRGSNQPQHF. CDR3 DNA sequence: TGTGCCAGCAGCCAAGACCAGGGGAGGGGAAGCAATCAGCCCCAGCATTTT.

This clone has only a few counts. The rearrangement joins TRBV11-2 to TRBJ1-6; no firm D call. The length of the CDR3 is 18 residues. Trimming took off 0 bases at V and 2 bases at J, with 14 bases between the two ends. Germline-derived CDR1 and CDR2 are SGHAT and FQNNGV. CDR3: CASSLEPGSSTYNSPLHF. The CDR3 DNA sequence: TGTGCCAGCAGCTTAGAACCGGGGAGCAGCACCTATAATTCACCCCTCCACTTT.

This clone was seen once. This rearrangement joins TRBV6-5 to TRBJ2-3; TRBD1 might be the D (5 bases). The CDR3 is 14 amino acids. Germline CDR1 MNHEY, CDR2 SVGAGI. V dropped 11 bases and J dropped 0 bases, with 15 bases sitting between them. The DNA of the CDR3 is TGTGCCGTTTCAACAGGCGCCAGCACAGATACGCAGTATTTT. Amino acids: CAVSTGASTDTQYF.

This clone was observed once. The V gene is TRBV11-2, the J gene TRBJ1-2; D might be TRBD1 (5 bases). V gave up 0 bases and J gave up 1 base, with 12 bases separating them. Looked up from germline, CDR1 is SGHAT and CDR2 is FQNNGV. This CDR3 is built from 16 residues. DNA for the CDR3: TGTGCCAGCAGCTTAGATGGGGCAGCCTATAACTATGGCTACACCTTC. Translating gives CASSLDGAAYNYGYTF.